Following are 9 T cell receptor beta chains from one sample sequenced in a study of PD-L1 blockade in urothelial cancer. Here immunoSEQ multiplex PCR was the method, and the copy in TCRdb shows in-frame clones only, minus some. The top ten clones hold 8% to 13% of a sample with roughly 51,000 clones, 79% of them seen once. Documented time point: pretreatment peripheral blood. Material: PBMCs, obtained around atezolizumab (anti-PD-L1) treatment. The receptors stem from a man between 65 and 85 years old with urothelial cancer.

This clone was recorded only once. The chain links TRBV6-1 to TRBJ2-3, with 7 bases matching TRBD2. The CDR3 loop spans 15 amino acids. Trimming took 6 bases from V and 3 from J; bases not matched to a gene: 9. The V gene's germline CDR1 is MNHNS and CDR2 SASEGT. The CDR3 nucleotides are TGTGCCAGCAGCCTCCGGGAGGAAGGTACAGATACGCAGTATTTT. Protein: CASSLREEGTDTQYF.

This clone has only one observation. The genes are TRBV4-1 and TRBJ2-7; unclear D gene. This CDR3 region has 15 residues. Per the germline V gene, CDR1 is MGHRA and CDR2 is YSYEKL. Trimming took off 0 bases at V and 2 bases at J, with 11 bases between the two ends. The CDR3 DNA sequence: TGCGCCAGCAGCCAAGATCCGTCGGGTCCCTACGAGCAGTACTTC. Encoded protein: CASSQDPSGPYEQYF.

This chain uses TRBV5-5 with TRBJ2-6, with a weak D call TRBD2 (6 bases). The CDR3 totals 16 residues. The germline V and J ends were trimmed by 4 bases and 4 bases, with 15 bases remaining between them. Germline CDR1 reads SGHKS; CDR2 reads YYEKEE (reference sequence). The CDR3 DNA is TGTGCCAGCAGCCCCAGACTAGGATCCGGGGCCAACGTCCTGACTTTC. It codes for CASSPRLGSGANVLTF.

The chain combines TRBV2 with TRBJ2-3; 16 bases align to TRBD2. Germline V gene sequence: CDR1 SNHLY, CDR2 FYNNEI. The CDR3 consists of 17 residues. Trimming removed 6 bases from V and 4 bases from J; junction bases left unmatched: 7. CDR3 DNA sequence: TGTGCCAGCAGCCCGGGACTAGCGGGAGGGAGGGCAGATACGCAGTATTTT. Protein sequence: CASSPGLAGGRADTQYF. The full variable domain, completed using reference TRBV2 and TRBJ2-3, is EPEVTQTPSHQVTQMGQEVILRCVPISNHLYFYWYRQILGQKVEFLVSFYNNEISEKSEIFDDQFSVERPDGSNFTLKIRSTKLEDSAMYFCASSPGLAGGRADTQYFGPGTRLTVL.

The CDR3 nucleotides read TGTGCCATCAGTCCAGCGGCCACAGATACGCAGTATTTT. Translated, it gives CAISPAATDTQYF. The chain has TRBV10-3 and TRBJ2-3; a possible D gene is TRBD2 (5 bases). Germline values: CDR1 ENHRY, CDR2 SYGVKD. The V end lost 5 bases, the J end lost 2 bases, and 8 bases lay between the germline ends. The CDR3 has 13 amino acids.

This chain connects TRBV27 to TRBJ2-7; 8 nucleotides line up with TRBD1. V was pared by 5 bases and J by 0 bases, with 6 bases of the junction left unmatched. The CDR3 covers 15 residues. Germline CDR1 reads MNHEY; CDR2 reads SMNVEV (reference sequence). Here the CDR3 reads CASSIRTGSSYEQYF. In nucleotides, the CDR3 is TGTGCCAGCAGTATAAGGACAGGGAGCTCCTACGAGCAGTACTTC.

The V gene is TRBV5-1, the J gene TRBJ1-5, with D maybe TRBD1 (6 bases). Germline lookup yields CDR1 SGHRS and CDR2 YFSETQ. Deletions cut 0 bases from V and 9 bases from J, with 16 bases between. This CDR3 spans 15 amino acids. The DNA of the CDR3 is TGCGCCAGCAGCTTGGAGGGCAGGGGCTTAGGGCCCCAGCATTTT. This codes for CASSLEGRGLGPQHF. Full variable domain (remainder filled in from reference TRBV5-1 and TRBJ1-5): KAGVTQTPRYLIKTRGQQVTLSCSPISGHRSVSWYQQTPGQGLQFLFEYFSETQRNKGNFPGRFSGRQFSNSRSEMNVSTLELGDSALYLCASSLEGRGLGPQHFGDGTRLSIL.

The J gene is TRBJ2-3, the V gene TRBV7-6, with 9 bases that match TRBD1. CDR3 length equals 16 residues. In germline, CDR1 is SGHVS, CDR2 FNYEAQ. V was clipped by 0 bases and J by 2 bases; unmatched bases: 3. The CDR3 DNA sequence: TGTGCCAGCAGCTTAGCGACAGGGGGATACACAGATACGCAGTATTTT. Its protein is CASSLATGGYTDTQYF.

The chain links TRBV5-8 to TRBJ1-5; D uncertain. The CDR3 consists of 14 residues. Trimming took 5 bases from V and 2 from J, leaving 11 bases between them. The germline gives CDR1 SGHTS, CDR2 YDEGEE. CDR3 in amino acids: CASRFDRGNQPQHF. Here the CDR3 DNA reads TGTGCCAGCAGATTTGACCGGGGCAATCAGCCCCAGCATTTT.